This TCR beta chain is drawn from a study of CD8 T cells in ankylosing spondylitis. With 1 base clipped from V and 1 base from J, the junction kept 4 bases outside the gene matches. From germline, CDR1 is SGHVS and CDR2 FQNEAQ. The CDR3 sequence is 18 residues long. Regarding the study as a whole: For ankylosing spondylitis blood, a TCR beta motif of roughly 8 highly homologous variants appeared characteristic.

Quantitative molecular-barcoded 5'-RACE generated the TCR beta libraries. In TCRdb, the 5' RACE reads were re-called with MiXCR into one record per CDR3 protein. The repertoire holds around 100,000 distinct CDR3 sequences, with more than 20% as singletons. Notes on this clonotype: What it recognizes is unknown.

The chain links TRBV7-8 to TRBJ2-3; 14 bases match TRBD2. The sequenced sample was synovial fluid, either unsorted or a sorted T cell fraction (not recorded which). The sequence came from a male donor with ankylosing spondylitis. CDR3: CASSLEGTSGSGTDTQYF. The CDR3 bases are TGTGCCAGCAGCTTAGAGGGGACTAGCGGGAGCGGCACAGATACGCAGTATTTT.